The 25 T cell receptor beta chains below were found in one sample sequenced in a study of beta chain features in type 1 diabetes. Sequenced material consisted of expressed TCRB transcripts (all of the isolated RNA was reverse transcribed). The repertoire was sequenced with immunoSEQ multiplex PCR; TCRdb's copy has only in-frame clones and lacks some. The sample carries fewer than 25,000 clones, approximately 50% recorded once. What was sequenced was stem cell memory CD4+ T cells from blood. Source of these receptors: a man between 18 and 29 years old in good health.

The chain carries TRBV2 and TRBJ2-3; TRBD1 matches 9 bases. In germline, CDR1 is SNHLY, CDR2 FYNNEI. V shed 6 bases and J 4 bases; nucleotides not matched to a gene: 5. CDR3 length: 14 amino acids. The CDR3: CASRPGQGPDTQYF. CDR3 in DNA: TGTGCCAGCAGGCCGGGACAGGGTCCAGATACGCAGTATTTT.

This clone appeared a few times. The gene calls are TRBV18 and TRBJ2-7, with 12 bases fitting TRBD1. Looked up from germline, CDR1 is KGHSH and CDR2 is LQKENI. With 3 bases clipped from V and 2 bases from J, the junction kept 5 bases outside the gene matches. The CDR3 contains 16 residues. The CDR3 nucleotides read TGTGCCAGCTCACCCCCTGGGGACAGGGGGCCCTACGAGCAGTACTTC. Protein: CASSPPGDRGPYEQYF.

This clone has just a few counts. The chain couples TRBV5-4 to TRBJ2-7; 7 bases are a match to TRBD1. The V and J ends lost 4 bases and 6 bases, in that order; junction bases with no gene match: 16. The V gene's germline CDR1 is SGHNT and CDR2 YYREEE (reference sequence). The CDR3 spans 16 residues. CDR3 nucleotides: TGTGCCAGCAGCGGCTACAGGGGTAACCCTAGGAGCGAGCAGTACTTC. This encodes CASSGYRGNPRSEQYF.

V and J are TRBV11-2 and TRBJ2-3, with TRBD2 identical over 10 bases. The CDR3 runs 18 residues. V was clipped by 5 bases and J by 2 bases; unmatched bases: 13. Germline assignment: CDR1 SGHAT and CDR2 FQNNGV. This CDR3 is CASSHPLAGVLNTDTQYF. DNA for the CDR3: TGTGCCAGCAGCCACCCCCTAGCGGGGGTACTAAACACAGATACGCAGTATTTT.

The chain is built from TRBV7-2 and TRBJ1-4; D is unresolved. V gave up 5 bases and J gave up 8 bases, with 12 bases separating them. The CDR3 runs to 13 residues. Germline assignment: CDR1 SGHTA and CDR2 FQGNSA. The CDR3 is CASSRSLEEKLFF. CDR3 in DNA: TGTGCCAGCAGCCGAAGCCTAGAAGAAAAACTGTTTTTT.

In regard to this clone: One end of the junction does not line up with germline, which may come from a read error. The V gene is TRBV5-6, the J gene TRBJ2-1; D unclear. There are 11 residues in the CDR3. CDR1 is SGHDT and CDR2 is YYEEEE in the germline V gene. The chain's CDR3 is CASSSHMEQLF. CDR3 sequence (DNA): TGTGCCAGCAGCTCCCACATGGAACAGCTCTTC.

This clone was counted a few times. V gene TRBV11-2 combines with J gene TRBJ2-1; D may be TRBD1 (5 bases). Germline-derived CDR1 and CDR2 are SGHAT and FQNNGV. CDR3 length: 13 amino acids. V was pared by 2 bases and J by 9 bases, with 11 bases between. The chain's CDR3 is CASSLSRVLEQFF. The CDR3 nucleotides are TGTGCCAGCAGCTTATCCAGGGTCCTTGAGCAGTTCTTC.

This clone was seen only once. The rearrangement uses TRBV18 and TRBJ2-5; 7 bases match TRBD1. V was clipped by 4 bases and J by 3 bases; unmatched bases: 14. The CDR3 spans 17 residues. Germline CDR1 and CDR2: KGHSH and LQKENI. CDR3 coding DNA: TGTGCCAGCTCACAACCCCGGGACAGCGAAAACAAAGAGACCCAGTACTTC. Its protein is CASSQPRDSENKETQYF.

The chain uses TRBV6-1 and TRBJ1-2; TRBD1 aligns across 7 bases. The V and J ends lost 3 bases and 2 bases, in that order; junction bases with no gene match: 3. The CDR3 is made up of 14 amino acids. The germline CDR1 and CDR2 sequences are MNHNS and SASEGT. The CDR3 sequence: CASSELGQNYGYTF. For the CDR3, the DNA is TGTGCCAGCAGTGAGTTGGGACAGAACTATGGCTACACCTTC.

The CDR3 protein is CASSSPHGTSGNREQYF. The CDR3 bases are TGTGCCAGCAGCTCCCCCCACGGGACTAGCGGGAATCGGGAGCAGTACTTC. V and J are TRBV7-2 and TRBJ2-7, with 13 bases matching TRBD2. V was pared by 4 bases and J by 7 bases, with 13 bases of the junction left unmatched. Germline V lookup: CDR1 SGHTA, CDR2 FQGNSA. The CDR3 consists of 17 residues. Full variable domain (remainder filled in from reference TRBV7-2 and TRBJ2-7): GAGVSQSPSNKVTEKGKDVELRCDPISGHTALYWYRQSLGQGLEFLIYFQGNSAPDKSGLPSDRFSAERTGGSVSTLTIQRTQQEDSAVYLCASSSPHGTSGNREQYFGPGTRLTVT.

For the CDR3, the DNA is TGTGCCAGCAGGCGCGAATCCGGGACAGGGGCCGGGGAGCTGTTTTTT. Translating gives CASRRESGTGAGELFF. The chain has TRBV28 and TRBJ2-2, with TRBD1 matching over 10 bases. J was trimmed by 6 bases and V by 6 bases; bases with no gene match: 10. The length of the CDR3 is 16 residues. Germline V gene sequence: CDR1 MDHEN, CDR2 SYDVKM. Based on the CDR3 plus reference TRBV28 and TRBJ2-2, the full variable domain is DVKVTQSSRYLVKRTGEKVFLECVQDMDHENMFWYRQDPGLGLRLIYFSYDVKMKEKGDIPEGYSVSREKKERFSLILESASTNQTSMYLCASRRESGTGAGELFFGEGSRLTVL.

CDR3 loop: CASSLMGFSGGAPDTQYF. The CDR3 DNA sequence: TGTGCCAGCAGCTTAATGGGATTTAGCGGGGGGGCCCCAGATACGCAGTATTTT. V and J are TRBV7-3 and TRBJ2-3, with 11 nucleotides matching TRBD2. CDR1 is SGHTA, CDR2 FQGTGA, per germline. The CDR3 is 18 residues long. V lost 1 base to trimming and J lost 4 bases; unmatched junction nucleotides: 10.

V and J are TRBV5-4 and TRBJ1-5, with TRBD1 matching 10 bases. CDR1 and CDR2 (germline): SGHNT, YYREEE (reference sequence). Trimming at V came to 4 bases and at J to 4 bases, leaving 8 bases not matched to a gene. This CDR3 comprises 16 residues. The CDR3 sequence is CASSQGGQGLNQPQHF. In DNA, the CDR3 is TGTGCCAGCAGCCAAGGGGGACAGGGGCTGAATCAGCCCCAGCATTTT. Looking up the rest from reference TRBV5-4 and TRBJ1-5 gives the full variable domain: ETGVTQSPTHLIKTRGQQVTLRCSSQSGHNTVSWYQQALGQGPQFIFQYYREEENGRGNFPPRFSGLQFPNYSSELNVNALELDDSALYLCASSQGGQGLNQPQHFGDGTRLSIL.

The chain couples TRBV19 to TRBJ1-1; a weak D match, TRBD1 (5 bases). The V and J ends lost 8 bases and 3 bases respectively, with 13 bases between them. The CDR3 is 13 amino acids. CDR1 is LNHDA and CDR2 is SQIVND in the germline V gene (reference sequence). For the CDR3, the DNA is TGTGCCAGTTTTGCGTGGGGGGACACTGAAGCTTTCTTT. Amino acids: CASFAWGDTEAFF.

The chain couples TRBV28 to TRBJ1-2; 8 bases line up with TRBD1. Unmatched junction bases numbered 4, after V lost 3 bases and J lost 4 bases. This CDR3 comprises 14 residues. Germline CDR1 reads MDHEN; CDR2 reads SYDVKM. The CDR3 bases are TGTGCCAGCAGTTTCGACAGGGGCTTCTATGGCTACACCTTC. This gives the protein CASSFDRGFYGYTF.

This clone turned up a few times. The chain is built from TRBV19 and TRBJ1-5; possible D gene TRBD1, 6 bases. The germline V and J ends were trimmed by 5 bases and 2 bases, with 19 bases remaining between them. The CDR3 extends over 17 amino acids. Germline V lookup: CDR1 LNHDA, CDR2 SQIVND (reference sequence). The CDR3 coding sequence is TGTGCCAGTAGTTTGGACAGCTTCTCACGGGGCAATCAGCCCCAGCATTTT. It codes for CASSLDSFSRGNQPQHF.

The chain employs TRBV4-2 and TRBJ1-1; no firm D call. V was shortened by 1 base and J by 0 bases, with 6 bases between the two germline ends. This CDR3 comprises 14 residues. Germline V CDR1 and CDR2: LGHNA, YNFKEQ. CDR3 protein: CASSQVSVNTEAFF. The CDR3 region has the DNA TGTGCCAGCAGCCAAGTTTCTGTGAACACTGAAGCTTTCTTT.

This sequence joins TRBV5-1 and TRBJ2-1; 7 nucleotides match TRBD1. Unmatched junction bases numbered 4, after V lost 2 bases and J lost 2 bases. The CDR3 is 15 residues long. Germline V gene sequence: CDR1 SGHRS, CDR2 YFSETQ. CDR3 DNA sequence: TGCGCCAGCAGCTTAGGACAGGCTCCCTACAATGAGCAGTTCTTC. This gives the protein CASSLGQAPYNEQFF.

This chain connects TRBV2 to TRBJ2-2; TRBD2 might be the D (6 bases). Germline V gives CDR1 SNHLY, CDR2 FYNNEI. Trimming stripped 8 bases from V and 6 bases from J, with 10 bases between. This CDR3 comprises 12 residues. The CDR3 DNA is TGTGCCAGCTGGCGGGGTTCCGGGGAGCTGTTTTTT. Its translation: CASWRGSGELFF.

The chain joins TRBV19 to TRBJ2-5; no firm D call. The CDR3 length is 12 residues. V was pared by 8 bases and J by 5 bases, with 12 bases between. In germline, CDR1 is LNHDA, CDR2 SQIVND (reference sequence). The CDR3 spells CASGLAAETQYF. The CDR3 region has the DNA TGTGCCAGTGGGTTAGCTGCTGAGACCCAGTACTTC.

The chain is built from TRBV18 and TRBJ1-1; possible D gene TRBD1, 6 bases. CDR1 is KGHSH, CDR2 LQKENI, per germline. The CDR3 loop spans 14 amino acids. The V and J ends lost 5 bases and 1 base respectively, with 11 bases between them. Here the CDR3 reads CASSVQGKNTEAFF. In nucleotides, the CDR3 is TGTGCCAGCTCAGTGCAGGGGAAGAACACTGAAGCTTTCTTT.

This sequence joins TRBV14 and TRBJ2-1, with 8 bases aligning to TRBD1. In germline, CDR1 is SGHDN, CDR2 FVKESK. The CDR3 runs 19 residues. V shed 1 base and J 2 bases; nucleotides not matched to a gene: 13. CDR3 in DNA: TGTGCCAGCAGCCAAGCCCGGACAGGGTTTTTGCGCGCCTACAATGAGCAGTTCTTC. Translating gives CASSQARTGFLRAYNEQFF.

V and J are TRBV25-1 and TRBJ2-3, with 8 bases identical to TRBD1. The germline V gene has CDR1 MGHDK and CDR2 SYGVNS. The CDR3 loop spans 17 amino acids. Trimming took 3 bases from V and 4 from J; bases not matched to a gene: 12. The DNA of the CDR3 is TGTGCCAGCAGTGATGGAATGGGGAAGACAGGGGCAGATACGCAGTATTTT. This translates into CASSDGMGKTGADTQYF.

Notes on this clone: At one end the junction does not follow the germline gene, possibly because of a read error. The chain is built from TRBV7-2 and TRBJ1-5, with a tentative D call TRBD1 (6 bases). The CDR3 length is 14 residues. The germline V gene encodes CDR1 SGHTA and CDR2 FQGNSA. The CDR3 sequence is CVSSQGRGRGPQHF. The DNA for the CDR3 is TGTGTCAGCAGCCAGGGGAGGGGCAGGGGGCCCCAGCATTTT.

J is TRBJ2-7 and V is TRBV18; TRBD2 matches 7 bases. Losses at the gene ends were 7 bases for V and 2 bases for J; bases not matched to a gene: 17. The length of the CDR3 is 17 residues. Germline V gene lookup returns CDR1 KGHSH and CDR2 LQKENI. CDR3 DNA: TGTGCCAGCTTATCCGGGATAGTCGGGGGGAGAACCTACGAGCAGTACTTC. This translates into CASLSGIVGGRTYEQYF.